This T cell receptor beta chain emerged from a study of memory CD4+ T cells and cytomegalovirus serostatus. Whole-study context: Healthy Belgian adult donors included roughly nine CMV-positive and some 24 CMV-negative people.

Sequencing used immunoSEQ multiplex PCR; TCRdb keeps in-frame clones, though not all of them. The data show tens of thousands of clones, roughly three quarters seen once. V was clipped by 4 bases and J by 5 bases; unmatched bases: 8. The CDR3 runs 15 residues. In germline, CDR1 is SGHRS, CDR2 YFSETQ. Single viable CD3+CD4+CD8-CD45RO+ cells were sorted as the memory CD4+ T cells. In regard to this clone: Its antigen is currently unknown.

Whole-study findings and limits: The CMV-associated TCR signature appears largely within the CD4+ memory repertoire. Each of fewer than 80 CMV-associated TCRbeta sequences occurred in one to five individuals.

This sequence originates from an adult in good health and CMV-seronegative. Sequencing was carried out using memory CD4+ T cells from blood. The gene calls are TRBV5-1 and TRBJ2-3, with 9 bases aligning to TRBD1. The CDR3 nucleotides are TGCGCCAGCAGCGCATCACAGGGGGCTGGAGATACGCAGTATTTT. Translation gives CASSASQGAGDTQYF.